The entry below describes one T cell receptor (beta chain). Time point specified: pre-sensitization, week 0. Treatment reported: therapeutic diphenylcyclopropenone sensitization with weekly scalp DPC. Library construction involved attaching unique molecular identifiers to individual cDNA molecules, which allowed quantitative, reproducible TCR counting. TCRdb used MiXCR to reprocess the RACE reads, holding one entry per CDR3 protein. The repertoire holds 250,000 or so distinct CDR3 sequences, about 7.7% seen once, with less than 1.5% in the top ten. The data originate from a study of human T cells and chemical hapten exposure. Deletions cut 4 bases from V and 3 bases from J, with 12 bases between. Germline CDR1 ENHRY, CDR2 SYGVKD. The CDR3 totals 15 residues.

The sample here was whole blood, taken in connection with sensitization to the hapten diphenylcyclopropenone (DPC). The source is a man aged 18-30 years with alopecia areata. Some clones in this sample may be carry-over from other donors' samples. The chain carries TRBV10-3 and TRBJ2-2; D unresolved. The CDR3 reads CAISGQQTDTGELFF. CDR3 coding DNA: TGTGCCATCAGTGGACAACAGACGGACACCGGGGAGCTGTTTTTT.